This T cell receptor (beta chain) was found in a study of blood T cell repertoires in COVID-19. On the study more broadly: Acute and convalescent COVID-19 specimens originated in the United States, Italy and Spain. Nucleic acid was either cDNA or gDNA, and it came from T cells, B-cell-depleted T cells, or PBMCs.

In the original workflow: Using reference gene primer amplification, nucleated cell counts were estimated. Data came from immunoSEQ multiplex PCR; TCRdb stores just in-frame clones and leaves some out. V and J calls and clone size come straight from that table; D and trimming were deduced from the DNA. The sample includes some 120,000 clones, about 76% of them seen just once. CDR1 SNHLY and CDR2 FYNNEI come from the germline V gene. The CDR3 covers 15 residues. The V end was cut by 5 bases, the J end by 3 bases, with 16 bases between. The chain recombines TRBV2 with TRBJ1-2; perhaps TRBD1 as D (6 bases). This TCR derives from a man aged 80 or over with acute or convalescent COVID-19. Sequencing was done on a sample of peripheral blood. The CDR3 protein is CASSLTGQPYYGYTF. DNA of the CDR3: TGTGCCAGCAGTCTCACTGGACAGCCCTACTATGGCTACACCTTC.